These 25 T cell receptor beta chains were all obtained from the same sample, sequenced in a study of blood T cell repertoires in COVID-19. Sequencing was performed with immunoSEQ multiplex PCR; in TCRdb, only in-frame clones are kept and a portion is missing. The sample yields 60,000 to 75,000 clones, roughly nine tenths seen once. Material for sequencing was peripheral blood. Every receptor here comes from an elderly woman with acute or convalescent COVID-19.

J is TRBJ2-3 and V is TRBV18, with 10 bases aligning to TRBD2. CDR3 length: 16 amino acids. Per the germline V gene, CDR1 is KGHSH and CDR2 is LQKENI. The ends lost 3 bases at V and 4 bases at J; junction bases unmatched: 7. The CDR3 DNA reads as TGTGCCAGCTCACCGTTAGCGGGGGGCGGGCCAGATACGCAGTATTTT. Translating it yields CASSPLAGGGPDTQYF.

The chain combines TRBV6-5 with TRBJ1-5; 9 positions agree with TRBD1. The CDR3 loop spans 14 amino acids. Germline lookup yields CDR1 MNHEY and CDR2 SVGAGI. With V trimmed by 6 bases and J by 3 bases, 3 bases remained unmatched. CDR3 nucleotide sequence: TGTGCCAGCAGCAGACAGGGGGACAATCAGCCCCAGCATTTT. Residues: CASSRQGDNQPQHF.

The V gene is TRBV28, the J gene TRBJ1-6; D ambiguous. This CDR3 is 12 amino acids long. Deletions cut 4 bases from V and 10 bases from J, with 8 bases between. Per the germline V gene, CDR1 is MDHEN and CDR2 is SYDVKM. The CDR3 DNA follows: TGTGCCAGCAGTTATTCCCTGTCACCCCTCCACTTT. This sequence encodes CASSYSLSPLHF.

V gene TRBV28 combines with J gene TRBJ2-6, with 8 bases fitting TRBD1. J was trimmed by 0 bases and V by 8 bases; bases with no gene match: 15. The CDR3 runs to 19 residues. From germline, CDR1 is MDHEN and CDR2 SYDVKM. The CDR3, as DNA: TGTGCCAGCGGAGAGATCCCGACAGGGGCCGTCTCTGGGGCCAACGTCCTGACTTTC. Translation gives CASGEIPTGAVSGANVLTF.

The genes are TRBV10-3 and TRBJ2-2; TRBD2 is a possible D gene (6 bases). V dropped 0 bases and J dropped 4 bases, with 9 bases sitting between them. Germline CDR1 ENHRY, CDR2 SYGVKD. The CDR3 sequence is 15 residues long. CDR3 loop: CAISESEGGTGELFF. In nucleotides, the CDR3 is TGTGCCATCAGTGAGTCGGAGGGAGGCACCGGGGAGCTGTTTTTT.

This clone came up a few times. CDR3 sequence: CASSQEVTGGNEQFF. The CDR3 DNA sequence: TGTGCCAGCAGCCAAGAGGTGACAGGGGGCAATGAGCAGTTCTTC. The rearrangement links TRBV3-1 (or the pseudogene TRBV3-2) to TRBJ2-1; TRBD1 agrees at 9 bases. Losses at the gene ends were 0 bases for V and 6 bases for J; bases not matched to a gene: 3. CDR3 size: 15 residues. In germline, CDR1 is LGHDT, CDR2 YNNKEL (reference sequence).

Only one count was recorded for this clone. The gene calls are TRBV9 and TRBJ2-1, with 7 bases aligning to TRBD1. Germline CDR1 SGDLS, CDR2 YYNGEE. The CDR3 loop spans 15 amino acids. Trimming took 7 bases from V and 7 from J; bases not matched to a gene: 14. CDR3 in amino acids: CASAKPSTGKNEQFF. The CDR3 DNA sequence: TGTGCCAGCGCCAAGCCGTCGACAGGGAAGAATGAGCAGTTCTTC.

This clone has only a few counts. V is TRBV5-1 and J is TRBJ2-6; D gene uncertain. Trimming left V 6 bases short and J 1 base short, with 5 bases between. Germline values: CDR1 SGHRS, CDR2 YFSETQ. The CDR3 totals 13 residues. CDR3 bases: TGCGCCAGCATGGAGTCTGGGGCCAACGTCCTGACTTTC. Protein product: CASMESGANVLTF.

V is TRBV12-3 or TRBV12-4 and J is TRBJ1-2; 8 bases align to TRBD1. The CDR3 has 11 amino acids. V lost 8 bases and J lost 4; bases outside the gene matches: 0. CDR3: CASGTGYGYTF. The CDR3 nucleotides read TGTGCCAGCGGGACAGGCTATGGCTACACCTTC.

This clone has just a few counts. This chain links TRBV27 with TRBJ2-7; 7 positions agree with TRBD1. The germline gives CDR1 MNHEY, CDR2 SMNVEV (reference sequence). The length of the CDR3 is 15 residues. V lost 3 bases to trimming and J lost 4 bases; unmatched junction nucleotides: 9. CDR3 region: CASSLWRQGLYEQYF. The CDR3 DNA reads TGTGCCAGCAGTTTGTGGAGACAGGGTTTGTACGAGCAGTACTTC.

The V and J genes are TRBV5-1 and TRBJ2-2, with D unresolved. Trimming shortened V by 0 bases and J by 6 bases, and 6 bases separated the two germline ends. Germline CDR1 and CDR2: SGHRS and YFSETQ. This CDR3 comprises 13 residues. This chain's CDR3 is CASSLAAAGELFF. CDR3 coding DNA: TGCGCCAGCAGCTTGGCCGCGGCCGGGGAGCTGTTTTTT.

This clone was counted once. This sequence joins TRBV28 and TRBJ1-4; D possibly corresponds to TRBD1 (6 bases). The CDR3 length is 14 residues. The V end was cut by 6 bases, the J end by 4 bases, with 12 bases between. Germline CDR1 and CDR2: MDHEN and SYDVKM. CDR3 in DNA: TGTGCCAGCAGACCCGGACAGCTTAATGAAAAACTGTTTTTT. It translates to CASRPGQLNEKLFF.

J is TRBJ2-5 and V is TRBV20-1; the D gene is possibly TRBD2 (6 bases). Germline CDR1 DFQATT, CDR2 SNEGSKA (reference sequence). The CDR3 covers 14 residues. V lost 3 bases, J lost 2 bases, and 13 bases lay in between. The CDR3 coding sequence is TGCAGTGCTAGTCCCGGGACTTCTCAAGAGACCCAGTACTTC. Amino acids: CSASPGTSQETQYF.

The chain carries TRBV28 and TRBJ1-3; weak D call: TRBD1 (6 bases). The V end was cut by 3 bases, the J end by 5 bases, with 14 bases between. This CDR3 region has 15 residues. Germline V CDR1 and CDR2: MDHEN, SYDVKM. The CDR3 DNA follows: TGTGCCAGCAGTTTGGGGGGGCCCCTCAGAAACACCATATATTTT. Encoded protein: CASSLGGPLRNTIYF.

The V and J genes are TRBV3-1 (or the pseudogene TRBV3-2) and TRBJ1-5; D remains ambiguous. Germline CDR1 and CDR2: LGHDT and YNNKEL (reference sequence). Between the trimmed V and J ends, which lost 4 bases and 3 bases, there was a span of 10 bases. The CDR3 consists of 14 residues. CDR3 in amino acids: CASSPRGPNQPQHF. The CDR3 DNA sequence: TGTGCCAGCAGCCCCCGAGGGCCCAATCAGCCCCAGCATTTT.

This clone was counted between two and nine times. The J gene is TRBJ1-2, the V gene TRBV28; D remains ambiguous. Germline CDR1 is MDHEN and CDR2 is SYDVKM. V was pared by 3 bases and J by 5 bases, with 16 bases between. The CDR3 length is 15 residues. CDR3 loop: CASSLRIIPQYGYTF. As DNA, the CDR3 is TGTGCCAGCAGTTTGAGGATCATCCCACAATATGGCTACACCTTC.

The chain couples TRBV7-9 to TRBJ2-1; D is unresolved. Germline CDR1 and CDR2: SEHNR and FQNEAQ (reference sequence). The V end lost 5 bases, the J end lost 16 bases, and 21 bases lay between the germline ends. The CDR3 contains 13 residues. The CDR3 nucleotides read TGTGCCAGCAGCCAAAGAGATGAGGCCCCCAAATTCTTC. Protein sequence: CASSQRDEAPKFF.

This clone appeared a single time. J is TRBJ1-1 and V is TRBV19; D remains ambiguous. There are 15 residues in the CDR3. Germline loops: CDR1 LNHDA, CDR2 SQIVND (reference sequence). The ends were cut back, 6 bases at V and 5 bases at J, with 19 bases in the middle. The CDR3, as DNA: TGTGCCAGTAGCCCGTTTGGGCCGGGGAGAACTGAAGCTTTCTTT. It specifies CASSPFGPGRTEAFF.

The CDR3: CASSTYGTGGVYEQYF. The CDR3 bases are TGTGCCAGTAGTACTTACGGGACAGGGGGCGTGTACGAGCAGTACTTC. The genes are TRBV19 and TRBJ2-7; 12 bases map to TRBD1. There are 16 residues in the CDR3. Looked up from germline, CDR1 is LNHDA and CDR2 is SQIVND (reference sequence). The trim removed 4 bases at V and 4 bases at J, leaving 8 bases unmatched. Full variable domain (outside the CDR3, taken from reference TRBV19 and TRBJ2-7): DGGITQSPKYLFRKEGQNVTLSCEQNLNHDAMYWYRQDPGQGLRLIYYSQIVNDFQKGDIAEGYSVSREKKESFPLTVTSAQKNPTAFYLCASSTYGTGGVYEQYFGPGTRLTVT.

There are a few counts of this clone. V and J are TRBV28 and TRBJ1-1; 7 nucleotides match TRBD1. The V segment lost 1 base and the J segment 0 bases; nucleotides outside the gene matches: 8. Germline-derived CDR1 and CDR2 are MDHEN and SYDVKM. This CDR3 contains 17 residues. CDR3: CASSLSLAGGMNTEAFF. The CDR3 region has the DNA TGTGCCAGCAGTTTATCCCTAGCAGGGGGTATGAACACTGAAGCTTTCTTT.

V gene TRBV4-1 combines with J gene TRBJ1-2; D is ambiguous. Germline CDR1 reads MGHRA; CDR2 reads YSYEKL. There are 15 residues in the CDR3. Trimming left V 4 bases short and J 8 bases short, with 20 bases between. In nucleotides, the CDR3 is TGCGCCAGCAGCCCTTCCGGAGGCATACCACTCGGCTACACCTTC. This encodes CASSPSGGIPLGYTF.

The rearrangement links TRBV11-3 to TRBJ2-1; 13 bases are a match to TRBD2. Unmatched junction bases numbered 0, after V lost 1 base and J lost 6 bases. CDR1 and CDR2 (germline): SGHNT, YENEEA. The CDR3 is 15 residues long. In DNA form, the CDR3 reads TGTGCCAGCAGCTTAGGACTAGCGGGGGGCAATGAGCAGTTCTTC. Its protein product is CASSLGLAGGNEQFF.

J is TRBJ1-4 and V is TRBV9; no definite D call. This CDR3 is built from 14 residues. The germline V and J ends were trimmed by 2 bases and 8 bases, with 13 bases remaining between them. Germline V gene data show CDR1 as SGDLS and CDR2 as YYNGEE. Here the CDR3 reads CASSVTASREKLFF. The CDR3, as DNA: TGTGCCAGCAGCGTCACGGCCTCTAGGGAAAAACTGTTTTTT.

The chain is built from TRBV10-3 and TRBJ1-1, with D possibly matching TRBD1 (6 bases). The CDR3 runs to 14 residues. V lost 5 bases and J lost 0, with 10 bases in between. In germline, CDR1 is ENHRY, CDR2 SYGVKD. DNA of the CDR3: TGTGCCATCAGTAGAGGACAGTTGAACACTGAAGCTTTCTTT. Translated, it gives CAISRGQLNTEAFF.

The V and J genes are TRBV4-1 and TRBJ1-3; D is unresolved. Trimming took off 1 base at V and 4 bases at J, with 11 bases between the two ends. The CDR3 covers 15 residues. Per the germline V gene, CDR1 is MGHRA and CDR2 is YSYEKL. The CDR3 DNA follows: TGCGCCAGCAGCCAAGGACAAACGGGAGGAAACACCATATATTTT. Its protein is CASSQGQTGGNTIYF.